These 16 T cell receptor beta chains share one sample of origin, sequenced in a study of regulatory T cells in long-lasting Graves disease (dated by TCRdb to the early 2020s). The time point label, read with the paper, signifies: persistent/refractory GD, antithyroid drugs over 5 years with positive TRAb. RNA was extracted from PBMCs in TRIzol for both TCR sequencing and RNA sequencing. To prepare the library, multiplex PCR was applied. This sample was sequenced with an Illumina HiSeq 4000. To build TCR beta libraries, CDR3 regions were amplified by Arm-PCR using iRepertoire HTBI primers. The public reads were quality trimmed at Q25 with fastp and then assembled into clones with MiXCR by TCRdb, keeping productive beta chains. Under each unique CDR3 protein, matching rows form one entry showing the most common genes and DNA. The sample includes around 430,000 distinct CDR3 sequences, with under 25% observed a single time. The top ten clones comprise about an eighth of the sample.

The source was peripheral blood mononuclear cells (PBMCs), collected when the disease was refractory, from a patient treated with antithyroid drugs. The source of these receptors is a female donor with Graves disease.

The chain uses TRBV19 and TRBJ2-2; no firm D call. Trimming pared 10 bases from V and 3 bases from J, leaving 15 bases between. Germline V gene data show CDR1 as LNHDA and CDR2 as SQIVND (reference sequence). The CDR3 loop spans 14 amino acids. CDR3 sequence reads: CATRPLVDTGELFF. CDR3 nucleotides: TGTGCCACCCGCCCACTGGTCGACACCGGGGAGCTGTTTTTT.

The genes are TRBV27 and TRBJ2-7; 11 bases map to TRBD2. The CDR3 has 14 residues. V trimming: 7 bases; J trimming: 7 bases; junction bases outside the gene matches: 9. Germline V gene sequence: CDR1 MNHEY, CDR2 SMNVEV (reference sequence). The CDR3 sequence: CASKLAGGPWEQYF. CDR3 sequence (DNA): TGTGCCAGCAAATTAGCGGGAGGGCCTTGGGAGCAGTACTTC.

Written as DNA, the CDR3 is TGTGCCAGCAGTTTGATCGGGAGAACTAAGCAGTTCTTC. Encoded protein: CASSLIGRTKQFF. The chain combines TRBV28 with TRBJ2-1; D may be TRBD2 (6 bases). This CDR3 contains 13 residues. The ends were cut back, 3 bases at V and 11 bases at J, with 14 bases in the middle. Per germline, CDR1 MDHEN and CDR2 SYDVKM.

This clonotype has ten or more counts. The chain recombines TRBV12-3 or TRBV12-4 with TRBJ1-5, with D uncertain. This CDR3 has 14 amino acids. V lost 10 bases to trimming and J lost 0 bases, with 13 bases between them. For the CDR3, the DNA is TGTGCCACTTCAGCCAGTCATAGCAATCAGCCCCAGCATTTT. Translated, it gives CATSASHSNQPQHF.

This chain uses TRBV6-2 or TRBV6-3 with TRBJ2-7; TRBD1 matches at 11 bases. Trimming took 0 bases from V and 0 from J; bases not matched to a gene: 4. The CDR3 extends over 17 amino acids. Germline V gene sequence: CDR1 MNHEY, CDR2 SVGEGT. The CDR3 loop reads CASSYSRDRGYSYEQYF. CDR3 coding DNA: TGTGCCAGCAGTTACTCCCGGGACAGGGGGTACTCCTACGAGCAGTACTTC.

This clonotype was counted many times. The rearrangement uses TRBV28 and TRBJ1-5; the D gene is possibly TRBD1 (5 bases). V was trimmed by 5 bases and J by 6 bases, leaving 23 bases between them. The CDR3 totals 17 residues. Germline V gene sequence: CDR1 MDHEN, CDR2 SYDVKM. The CDR3 region has the DNA TGTGCCAGCAGTCTGGGGCCGAGCAGACGTTCTCGTCAGCCCCAGCATTTT. Translated: CASSLGPSRRSRQPQHF.

V and J are TRBV3-1 and TRBJ1-5; 8 bases line up with TRBD1. The germline gives CDR1 LGHDT, CDR2 YNNKEL (reference sequence). Losses at the gene ends were 3 bases for V and 1 base for J; bases not matched to a gene: 5. CDR3 size: 16 residues. The DNA of the CDR3 is TGTGCCAGCAGCCAGACAGGGGCGGGAAGCAATCAGCCCCAGCATTTT. This sequence encodes CASSQTGAGSNQPQHF.

The V call is TRBV7-9, the J call TRBJ2-4; D may match TRBD1 or TRBD2 (6 bases each). This CDR3 has 21 residues. From germline, CDR1 is SEHNR and CDR2 FQNEAQ (reference sequence). With 4 bases removed from V and 1 base from J, the gap between germline ends came to 29 bases. The CDR3: CASSWMGAGRTSEMAKNIQYF. The CDR3 DNA reads as TGTGCCAGCAGCTGGATGGGGGCGGGACGTACCTCGGAAATGGCCAAAAACATTCAGTACTTC.

This clonotype was picked up a small number of times. This chain uses TRBV7-2 with TRBJ2-5, with D uncertain. The CDR3 runs 12 residues. From germline, CDR1 is SGHTA and CDR2 FQGNSA. Trimming shortened V by 5 bases and J by 8 bases, and 12 bases separated the two germline ends. In nucleotides, the CDR3 is TGTGCCAGCAGCCAGAATCTAGACACCCAGTACTTC. This translates into CASSQNLDTQYF.

This clonotype appeared many times. The genes are TRBV11-3 and TRBJ1-4; D is unresolved. The CDR3 is 12 residues long. V was trimmed by 4 bases and J by 10 bases, leaving 10 bases between them. The germline V gene has CDR1 SGHNT and CDR2 YENEEA. This CDR3 is CASSSGDGKLFF. The CDR3 bases are TGTGCCAGCAGCTCGGGAGACGGAAAACTGTTTTTT.

The chain recombines TRBV6-1 with TRBJ1-1; D not resolved. Germline CDR1 MNHNS, CDR2 SASEGT. CDR3 length equals 14 residues. Trimming removed 5 bases from V and 4 bases from J, with 14 bases in between. The chain's CDR3 is CASSPYSWGTEAFF. The CDR3 DNA is TGTGCCAGCAGTCCCTACTCGTGGGGCACTGAAGCTTTCTTT.

This clonotype showed up just a few times. The gene calls are TRBV29-1 and TRBJ1-5; 12 bases are shared with TRBD1. In germline, CDR1 is SQVTM, CDR2 ANQGSEA. Trimming removed 7 bases from V and 7 bases from J; junction bases left unmatched: 5. This CDR3 spans 13 amino acids. The CDR3 region is CSAGTGGGQPQHF. CDR3 in DNA: TGCAGCGCCGGGACAGGGGGCGGCCAGCCCCAGCATTTT.

This clonotype has a count of ten or more. This rearrangement joins TRBV7-2 to TRBJ1-1, with TRBD1 matching 8 bases. The V segment lost 5 bases and the J segment 3 bases; nucleotides outside the gene matches: 2. This CDR3 contains 13 residues. The germline V gene encodes CDR1 SGHTA and CDR2 FQGNSA. This CDR3 reads CASSKQGDTEAFF. CDR3 sequence (DNA): TGTGCCAGCAGCAAACAGGGGGACACTGAAGCTTTCTTT.

J is TRBJ1-5 and V is TRBV6-1, with a tentative D call TRBD1 (6 bases). CDR3 length: 13 residues. V lost 3 bases, J lost 9 bases, and 12 bases lay in between. The germline CDR1 and CDR2 sequences are MNHNS and SASEGT. CDR3 sequence (DNA): TGTGCCAGCAGTGAGGACAGAGATGGGCCCCAGCATTTT. Its protein product is CASSEDRDGPQHF.

This clonotype was counted at least ten times. The chain recombines TRBV29-1 with TRBJ2-7, with 11 nucleotides matching TRBD1. V shed 7 bases, J shed 5 bases, and the junction held 7 bases outside the gene matches. In germline, CDR1 is SQVTM, CDR2 ANQGSEA. This CDR3 has 13 amino acids. The CDR3 is CSARTGGPNEQYF. CDR3 DNA: TGCAGCGCCCGGACAGGGGGCCCCAACGAGCAGTACTTC.

This clonotype was recorded at least ten times. V and J are TRBV28 and TRBJ2-7, with 9 bases lining up with TRBD1. The CDR3 has 14 amino acids. In germline, CDR1 is MDHEN, CDR2 SYDVKM. After removal of 6 bases from V and 3 bases from J, the junction contained 6 bases not matched to a gene. This CDR3 is CASSQGDRDYEQYF. The CDR3 DNA sequence: TGTGCCAGCAGCCAGGGGGACAGGGACTACGAGCAGTACTTC.